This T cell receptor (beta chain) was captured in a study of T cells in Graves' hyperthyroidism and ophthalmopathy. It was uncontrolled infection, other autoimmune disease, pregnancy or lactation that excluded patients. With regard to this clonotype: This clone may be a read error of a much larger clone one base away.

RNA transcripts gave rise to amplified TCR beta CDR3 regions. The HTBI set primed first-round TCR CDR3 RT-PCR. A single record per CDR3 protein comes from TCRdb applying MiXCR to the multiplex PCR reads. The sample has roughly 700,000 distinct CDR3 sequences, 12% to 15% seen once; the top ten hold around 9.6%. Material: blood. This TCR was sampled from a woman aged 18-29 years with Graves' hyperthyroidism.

CDR3 amino acids: CASSHLPQPKREYNEQFF. CDR3 coding DNA: TGTGCCAGCAGCCACCTCCCACAACCGAAACGCGAATACAATGAGCAGTTCTTC. The chain is built from TRBV7-2 and TRBJ2-1; D is unresolved. Trimming stripped 5 bases from V and 4 bases from J, with 24 bases between. This CDR3 spans 18 amino acids. Germline V gene data show CDR1 as SGHTA and CDR2 as FQGNSA.